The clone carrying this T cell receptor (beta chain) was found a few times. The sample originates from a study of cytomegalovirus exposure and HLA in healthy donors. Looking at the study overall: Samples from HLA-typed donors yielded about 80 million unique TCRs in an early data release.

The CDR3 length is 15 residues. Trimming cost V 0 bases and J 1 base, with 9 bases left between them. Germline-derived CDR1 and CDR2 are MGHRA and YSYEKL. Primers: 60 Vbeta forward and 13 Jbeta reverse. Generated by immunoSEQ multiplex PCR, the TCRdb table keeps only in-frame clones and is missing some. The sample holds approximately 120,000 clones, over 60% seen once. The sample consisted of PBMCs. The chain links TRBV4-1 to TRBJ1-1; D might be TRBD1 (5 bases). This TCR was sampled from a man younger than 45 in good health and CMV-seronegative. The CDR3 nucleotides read TGCGCCAGCAGCCAAGATAGACAGAGGAACACTGAAGCTTTCTTT. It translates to CASSQDRQRNTEAFF.